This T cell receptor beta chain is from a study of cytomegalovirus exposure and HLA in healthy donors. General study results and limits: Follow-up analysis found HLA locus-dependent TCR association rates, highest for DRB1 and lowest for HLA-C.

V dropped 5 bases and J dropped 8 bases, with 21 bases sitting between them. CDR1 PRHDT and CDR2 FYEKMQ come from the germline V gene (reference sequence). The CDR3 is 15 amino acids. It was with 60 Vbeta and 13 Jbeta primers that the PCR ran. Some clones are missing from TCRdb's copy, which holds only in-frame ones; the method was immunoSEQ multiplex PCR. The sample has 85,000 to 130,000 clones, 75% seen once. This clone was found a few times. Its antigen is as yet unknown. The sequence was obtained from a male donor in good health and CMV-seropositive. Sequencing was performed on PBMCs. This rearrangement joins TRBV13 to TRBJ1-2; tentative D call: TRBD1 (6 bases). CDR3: CASSGEVQDRCGYTF. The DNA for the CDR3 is TGTGCCAGCAGCGGAGAAGTCCAAGACAGGTGCGGCTACACCTTC.